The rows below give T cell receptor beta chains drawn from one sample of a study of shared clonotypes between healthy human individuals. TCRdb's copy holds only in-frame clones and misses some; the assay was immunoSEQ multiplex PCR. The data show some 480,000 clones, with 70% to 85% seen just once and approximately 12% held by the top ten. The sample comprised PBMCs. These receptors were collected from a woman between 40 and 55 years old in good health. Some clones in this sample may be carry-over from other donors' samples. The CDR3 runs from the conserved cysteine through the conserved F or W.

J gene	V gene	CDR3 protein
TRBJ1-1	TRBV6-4	CASRGQGHDTEAFF
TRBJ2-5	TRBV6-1	CASSETGTQYF
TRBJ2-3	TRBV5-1	CASSPDSTDTQYF
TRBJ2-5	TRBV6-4	CASSNPGQETQYF
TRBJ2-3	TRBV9	CASSVGLAGGAPDTQYF
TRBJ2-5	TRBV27	CASSLVLGGETQYF
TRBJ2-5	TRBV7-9	CASSFVTGTGFGETQYF
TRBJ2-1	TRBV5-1	CASSFLRDSEQFF
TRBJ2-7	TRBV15	CATSRAPRERILDEQYF
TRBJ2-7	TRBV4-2	CASSWPGLAGNEQYF
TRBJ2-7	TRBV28	CASSFGEYEQYF
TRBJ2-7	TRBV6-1	CASTTSGRHEQYF
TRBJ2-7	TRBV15	CATSRGDSIYEQYF
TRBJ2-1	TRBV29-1	CSVEGGAGGYNEQFF
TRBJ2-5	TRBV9	CASSVAPQGETQYF
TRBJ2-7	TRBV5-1	CASSFSGWGSYEQYF
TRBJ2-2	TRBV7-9	CASSLTWGKGTGELFF
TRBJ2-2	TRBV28	CASTKAGAGELFF
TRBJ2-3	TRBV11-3	CASSLRLEDTQYF
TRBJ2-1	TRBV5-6	CASSAYNTDYNEQFF
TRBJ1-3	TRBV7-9	CASSSSTFSGNTIYF
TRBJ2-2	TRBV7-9	CASRELNTGELFF
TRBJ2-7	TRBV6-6	CASSSLGGHEQYF
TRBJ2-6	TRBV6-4	CASSELTGSGANVLTF
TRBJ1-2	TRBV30	CAWSIQTGGYTF
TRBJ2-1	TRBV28	CASSPTDRDAQEQFF
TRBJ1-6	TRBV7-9	CASSLSGWGDSPLHF
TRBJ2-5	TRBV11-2	CASSFSGAPRETQYF
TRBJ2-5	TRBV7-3	CASSLSVWETQYF
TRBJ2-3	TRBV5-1	CASSPLAGGRRDTQYF
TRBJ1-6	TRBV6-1	CASSEVLGPSPLHF
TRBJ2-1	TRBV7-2	CASSTQGVSPTYSYNEQFF
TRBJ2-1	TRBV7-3	CASPGDTGDPDNEQFF
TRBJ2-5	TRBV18	CASSPPSGKETQYF
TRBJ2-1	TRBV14	CASSPGTSGRREQFF
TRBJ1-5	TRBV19	CASTQTGAHQPQHF
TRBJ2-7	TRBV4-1	CASSHRQSGIFTYEQYF
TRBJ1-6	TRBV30	CAWSVHGGDSPLHF
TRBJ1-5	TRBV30	CAWTRQGLNQPQHF
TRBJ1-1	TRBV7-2	CASSLRRGTEAFF
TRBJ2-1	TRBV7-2	CASSLEVSGTYNEQFF
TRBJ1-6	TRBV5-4	CASSFWQNSPLHF
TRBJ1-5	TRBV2	CASRGDDQPQHF
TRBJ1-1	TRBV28	CASREQTNTEAFF
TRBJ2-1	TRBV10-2	CASSPTSGSFDEQFF
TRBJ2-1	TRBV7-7	CASSLVGTHNEQFF
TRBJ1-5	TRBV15	CATSSYRQGYSNQPQHF
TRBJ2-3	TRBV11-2	CASSLSEPGLDTQYF
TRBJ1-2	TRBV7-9	CASRGTSTPLYGYTF